The 10 T cell receptor beta chains presented below share a single source sample, sequenced in a study of T cells in Graves' hyperthyroidism and ophthalmopathy. Amplification of TCR beta CDR3 regions was performed using RNA transcripts as template. An initial round of RT-PCR targeting the TCR CDR3 relied on the HTBI primer set. One entry per CDR3 protein results from TCRdb running MiXCR on the multiplex PCR reads. The sample contains about 560,000 distinct CDR3 sequences, around 17% of which appear only once. The specimen was blood. The receptor source for this set is a woman between 18 and 29 years old with Graves' hyperthyroidism.

Only a few counts were recorded for this clonotype. The genes are TRBV20-1 and TRBJ1-4; a weak D match, TRBD1 (5 bases). With 7 bases removed from V and 6 bases from J, the gap between germline ends came to 12 bases. This CDR3 region has 12 residues. From germline, CDR1 is DFQATT and CDR2 SNEGSKA (reference sequence). The CDR3 region has the DNA TGCAGTGTAGGGGAAAAAGATGAAAAACTGTTTTTT. Protein sequence: CSVGEKDEKLFF.

This rearrangement joins TRBV14 to TRBJ2-3; no definite D call. Germline CDR1 and CDR2: SGHDN and FVKESK. This CDR3 region has 16 residues. Deletions cut 4 bases from V and 1 base from J, with 15 bases between. The CDR3 here is CASSPPGWAGTDTQYF. The CDR3 DNA reads TGTGCCAGCAGCCCCCCCGGTTGGGCCGGCACAGATACGCAGTATTTT.

Ten or more counts support this clonotype. The CDR3 loop is CSVEESAGGRETQYF. The CDR3 DNA is TGCAGCGTTGAAGAGAGTGCAGGGGGCAGGGAGACCCAGTACTTC. The genes are TRBV29-1 and TRBJ2-5, with 8 bases matching TRBD1. The CDR3 has 15 amino acids. Germline assignment: CDR1 SQVTM and CDR2 ANQGSEA. The ends lost 0 bases at V and 5 bases at J; junction bases unmatched: 8.

This clonotype was counted many times. V usage is TRBV20-1 and J usage is TRBJ2-3; D not certain. The germline V gene encodes CDR1 DFQATT and CDR2 SNEGSKA (reference sequence). V lost 7 bases and J 0 bases, leaving 5 bases between the germline ends. This CDR3 is built from 11 residues. The CDR3 spells CSGGSTDTQYF. The CDR3 nucleotides read TGCAGTGGGGGAAGCACAGATACGCAGTATTTT.

Only a few counts were recorded for this clonotype. V gene TRBV6-1 combines with J gene TRBJ2-5, with 8 nucleotides matching TRBD2. This CDR3 spans 16 amino acids. Losses at the gene ends were 6 bases for V and 1 base for J; bases not matched to a gene: 10. CDR1 is MNHNS and CDR2 is SASEGT in the germline V gene. The CDR3 sequence is CASRLSGGVPQETQYF. CDR3 DNA: TGTGCCAGCAGGCTCTCGGGGGGGGTACCCCAAGAGACCCAGTACTTC.

This clonotype was seen at least ten times. V is TRBV20-1 and J is TRBJ2-7, with 14 bases lining up with TRBD2. Germline V gives CDR1 DFQATT, CDR2 SNEGSKA (reference sequence). The CDR3 extends over 17 amino acids. With V trimmed by 6 bases and J by 0 bases, 10 bases remained unmatched. CDR3 nucleotide sequence: TGCAGTGCAACTCCGGGACTAGCGGGAGCGCTCTCCTACGAGCAGTACTTC. This sequence encodes CSATPGLAGALSYEQYF.

This clonotype was observed a few times. The rearrangement uses TRBV29-1 and TRBJ1-6; perhaps TRBD1 as D (6 bases). Looked up from germline, CDR1 is SQVTM and CDR2 is ANQGSEA. The ends were cut back, 7 bases at V and 7 bases at J, with 26 bases in the middle. The CDR3 contains 17 residues. The CDR3 DNA is TGCAGCGACAATAGCCAGGGGCTCCCCTTGGAGAATTCACCCCTCCACTTT. Encoded protein: CSDNSQGLPLENSPLHF.

This clonotype was seen ten or more times. This chain connects TRBV11-1 to TRBJ2-7; a possible D gene is TRBD1 (5 bases). Trimming removed 3 bases at V and 4 bases at J, with 10 bases between. Germline CDR1 and CDR2: SGHAT and FQDESV (reference sequence). This CDR3 region has 13 residues. The CDR3, as DNA: TGTGCCAGCAGCTTCAGGGTGAATTACGAGCAGTACTTC. This encodes CASSFRVNYEQYF.

This clonotype was recorded at least ten times. This chain connects TRBV11-3 to TRBJ1-2, with D unresolved. The CDR3 is 13 amino acids. Between the trimmed V and J ends, which lost 2 bases and 6 bases, there was a span of 10 bases. CDR1 SGHNT and CDR2 YENEEA come from the germline V gene. CDR3 coding DNA: TGTGCCAGCAGCTTACCGGGGTCCGATGGCTACACCTTC. Protein sequence: CASSLPGSDGYTF.

The chain links TRBV7-8 to TRBJ2-3, with TRBD2 matching 12 bases. The V gene's germline CDR1 is SGHVS and CDR2 FQNEAQ. There are 15 residues in the CDR3. The V segment lost 3 bases and the J segment 4 bases; nucleotides outside the gene matches: 2. Here the CDR3 DNA reads TGTGCCAGCAGCTTGACTAGCGGGGGTTCAGATACGCAGTATTTT. It yields the protein CASSLTSGGSDTQYF.